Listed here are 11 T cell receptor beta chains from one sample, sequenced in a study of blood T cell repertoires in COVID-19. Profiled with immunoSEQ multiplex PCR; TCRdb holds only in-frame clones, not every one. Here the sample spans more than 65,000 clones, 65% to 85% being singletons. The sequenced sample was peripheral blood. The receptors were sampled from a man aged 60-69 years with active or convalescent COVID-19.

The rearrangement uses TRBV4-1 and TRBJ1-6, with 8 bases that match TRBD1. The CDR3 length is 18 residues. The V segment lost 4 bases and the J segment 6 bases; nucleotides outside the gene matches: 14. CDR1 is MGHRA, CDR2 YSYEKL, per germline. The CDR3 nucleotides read TGCGCCAGCAGCCCCCTTCCTGCGACAGGGGCTATTAATTCACCCCTCCACTTT. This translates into CASSPLPATGAINSPLHF.

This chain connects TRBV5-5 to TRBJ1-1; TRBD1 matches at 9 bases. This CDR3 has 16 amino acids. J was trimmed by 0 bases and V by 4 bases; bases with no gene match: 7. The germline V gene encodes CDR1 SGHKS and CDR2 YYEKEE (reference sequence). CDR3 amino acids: CASSTGQGYMNTEAFF. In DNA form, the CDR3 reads TGTGCCAGCAGCACGGGACAGGGCTACATGAACACTGAAGCTTTCTTT.

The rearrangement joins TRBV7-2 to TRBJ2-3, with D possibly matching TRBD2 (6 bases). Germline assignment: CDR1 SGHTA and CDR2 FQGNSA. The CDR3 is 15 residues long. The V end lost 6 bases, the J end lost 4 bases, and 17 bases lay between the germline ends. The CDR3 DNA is TGTGCCAGCAGGAATACCGGGGGAGAGGCAGATACGCAGTATTTT. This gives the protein CASRNTGGEADTQYF.

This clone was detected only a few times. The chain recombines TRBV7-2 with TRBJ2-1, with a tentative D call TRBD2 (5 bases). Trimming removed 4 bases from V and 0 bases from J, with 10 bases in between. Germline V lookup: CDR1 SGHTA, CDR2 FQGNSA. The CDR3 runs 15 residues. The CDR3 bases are TGTGCCAGCAGCTCTAAGCGGAGCTCCTACAATGAGCAGTTCTTC. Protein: CASSSKRSSYNEQFF.

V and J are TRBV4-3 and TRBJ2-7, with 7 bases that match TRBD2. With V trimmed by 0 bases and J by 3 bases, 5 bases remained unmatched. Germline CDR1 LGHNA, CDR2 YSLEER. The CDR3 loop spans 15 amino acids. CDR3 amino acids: CASSQESSGYYEQYF. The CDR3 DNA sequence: TGCGCCAGCAGCCAAGAGTCTAGCGGATACTACGAGCAGTACTTC.

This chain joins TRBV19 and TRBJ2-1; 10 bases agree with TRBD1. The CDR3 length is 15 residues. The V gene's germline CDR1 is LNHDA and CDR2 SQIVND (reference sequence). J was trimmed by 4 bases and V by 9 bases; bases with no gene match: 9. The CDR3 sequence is CASQWGGQGYNEQFF. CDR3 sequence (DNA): TGTGCCAGCCAATGGGGGGGACAGGGGTACAATGAGCAGTTCTTC.

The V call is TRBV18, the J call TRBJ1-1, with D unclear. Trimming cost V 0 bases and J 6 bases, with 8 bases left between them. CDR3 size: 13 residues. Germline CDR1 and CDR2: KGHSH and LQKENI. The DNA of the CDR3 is TGTGCCAGCTCACCACCGATTAACTCTGAAGCTTTCTTT. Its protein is CASSPPINSEAFF.

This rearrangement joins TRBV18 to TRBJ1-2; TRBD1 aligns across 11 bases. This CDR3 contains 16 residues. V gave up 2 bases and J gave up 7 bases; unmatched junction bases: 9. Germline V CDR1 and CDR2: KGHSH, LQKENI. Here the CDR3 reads CASSPAPGQGGGGYTF. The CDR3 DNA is TGTGCCAGCTCACCAGCCCCGGGACAGGGGGGAGGTGGCTACACCTTC.

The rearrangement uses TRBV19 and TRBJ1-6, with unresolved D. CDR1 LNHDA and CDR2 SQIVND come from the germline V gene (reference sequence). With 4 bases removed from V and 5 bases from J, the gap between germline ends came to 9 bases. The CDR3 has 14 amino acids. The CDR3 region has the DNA TGTGCCAGTAGTAAGAGGGATAATAATTCACCCCTCCACTTT. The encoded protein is CASSKRDNNSPLHF.

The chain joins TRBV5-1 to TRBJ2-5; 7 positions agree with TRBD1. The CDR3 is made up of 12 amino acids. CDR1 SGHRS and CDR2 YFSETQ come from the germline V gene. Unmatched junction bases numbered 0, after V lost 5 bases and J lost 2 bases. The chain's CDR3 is CASRTGQETQYF. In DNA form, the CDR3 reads TGCGCCAGCAGGACAGGGCAAGAGACCCAGTACTTC.

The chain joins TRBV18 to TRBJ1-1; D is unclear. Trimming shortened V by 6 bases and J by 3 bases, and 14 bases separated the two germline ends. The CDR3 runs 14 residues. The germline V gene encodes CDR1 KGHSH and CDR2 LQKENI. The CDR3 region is CASSPPDWYTEAFF. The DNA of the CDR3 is TGTGCCAGCTCCCCGCCGGACTGGTACACTGAAGCTTTCTTT.